The present TCR beta chain was sequenced within a study of T cells in Graves' hyperthyroidism and ophthalmopathy (dated by TCRdb to the late 2010s). Background on the whole study: Peripheral blood was collected at initial diagnosis, before any treatment. The paper reports TCR Vbeta CDR3 sequencing of roughly 140 peripheral blood samples: approximately 41 ophthalmopathy, about 75 hyperthyroidism and 17 progressor patients. In addition, the study compared T-cell repertoires in thyroid tissue and in blood from roughly 6 Graves' hyperthyroidism patients. A discovery cohort of about a hundred patients, approximately 45 with Graves' ophthalmopathy and 57 with stable Graves' hyperthyroidism, was used to find distinguishing TCR V-J signatures. The 100 or so discovery patients were divided at random into training and test sets in a 7:3 ratio. Once sampling was done, hyperthyroidism patients were given methimazole at a starting dose of 30 mg daily, whereas ophthalmopathy patients were given high-dose intravenous methylprednisolone. Whether ophthalmopathy could be predicted prospectively was tested in an independent validation cohort made up of fewer than 20 hyperthyroidism patients plus 17 patients who later progressed to ophthalmopathy.

There are many counts of this clonotype. Its antigen is currently not known. No much larger clonotype is one base removed from it; base qualities were not supplied. Inclusive of the bounding cysteine and phenylalanine, the CDR3 is 15 residues long. Only CDR3 DNA is held: 45 bases, read in frame from base 1. According to the germline V gene (reference sequence), CDR1 reads MNHEY and CDR2 reads SMNVEV. For this chain, trimming is 3 bases at the V end and 4 bases at the J end, and the number of junction bases without a gene match is 6. Stable Graves' hyperthyroidism was defined as no progression to ophthalmopathy during 18 months of follow-up. Hyperthyroidism patients were aged 18 to 65 years and newly diagnosed, with disease duration of less than 2 months. Exclusion was applied to patients with uncontrolled infections, other autoimmune diseases, pregnancy or lactation. Diagnoses relied on clinical symptoms, serum thyroxine and TRAb, thyroid ultrasound and orbital computed tomography. PBMCs were separated from roughly 10 ml of fresh peripheral blood using Ficoll-Paque density gradient centrifugation. Trizol reagent was used to extract total RNA, and RNA quality was then checked on an Agilent 2100 Bioanalyzer.

The full study reports these points: Ophthalmopathy was separated from stable hyperthyroidism by a 13 V-J signature model, with 85% to 90% sensitivity and about 81% specificity obtained in cross-validation and 80%/75% obtained in testing. Most expanded thyroid clonotypes (frequency above 0.001) were also detected in blood, a finding suggesting that blood repertoires may reflect thyroid immune responses. During validation, the model predicted progression to ophthalmopathy a median of approximately 6.5 months ahead of onset, with more than 55% sensitivity and under 85% specificity. No statistical method was used to set the sample size in advance, and investigators knew the group allocation.

TCR beta CDR3 regions were amplified from RNA transcripts. The first round of RT-PCR for the TCR CDR3 was performed with the HTBI primer set and the Qiagen OneStep RT-PCR kit. The libraries were constructed in a second round of multiplex PCR and then size-selected and purified. The libraries were sequenced on an Illumina HiSeq2000 using paired-end 100 bp reads. From the authors' description of their analysis: SOAPnuke was used to process the raw data, removing reads that contained adapters or uncalled bases, had a mean Phred below 15, or lacked an exact match to the constant primer or identifier. High-quality paired reads were merged using COPE v1.2.5, and each unique nucleotide sequence was defined as a clonotype. Clonotypes were aligned to IMGT TRBV, TRBD and TRBJ reference segments using MiTCR v1.1. The analysis was restricted to V-J combinations with a frequency above 0.0001, which together covered 98% to 99.2% of the repertoires. The TCS score was defined as F50 (clonal expansion) divided by E x V (chaos), with BLOSUM62-based TCRdist calculated between CDR3 peptides within each V-J. Welch's t-statistics and random forest reduced roughly 540 V-J features to 13, which were used in a naive Bayes classifier (R e1071). TCRdb trimmed the raw reads at Q25, called clones with MiXCR and kept productive beta chains. CDR3 protein sequences are deduplicated, and each keeps its most common genes and DNA. The V and J calls here are based on TCRdb, not the publication. Here the sample has around 420,000 distinct CDR3 sequences; about 15% occur a single time. Jointly, the top ten make up around 7% of the sample.

This receptor was identified in a young woman with Graves' hyperthyroidism. Material for sequencing was blood. The chain is encoded by TRBV27 joined to TRBJ1-5; 7 junctional bases match TRBD1. The DNA sequence follows: TGTGCCAGCAGTTTGACAGGGAAGAGGAATCAGCCCCAGCATTTT. This encodes CASSLTGKRNQPQHF.